The rows below give T cell receptor beta chains drawn from one sample of a study of blood T cell repertoires in COVID-19. Only in-frame clones appear in the TCRdb table, and some are missing; sequencing was by immunoSEQ multiplex PCR. Of 70,000 or so clones detected, about 90% appear once; the ten largest clones hold 6.5% to 7.5%. Sequencing input: peripheral blood. These receptors all stem from a woman at least 80 years old with active COVID-19. CDR3s include the opening cysteine and the closing phenylalanine or tryptophan. A D gene is named only where the DNA matches it firmly. The size of a clone is reported for some rows only, either as once, few or many, or as a class for expanded clones.

TRBD1	.	TRBV9	TRBJ2-2	TGTGCCAGCAGCCGACAGGGAAACACCGGGGAGCTGTTTTTT	CASSRQGNTGELFF
.	few	TRBV13	TRBJ2-7	TGTGCCAGCAGCTTATCCCCAGGCCTCTCCTACGAGCAGTACTTC	CASSLSPGLSYEQYF
.	.	TRBV7-6	TRBJ1-1	TGTGCCAGCAGCTTAGGACAAGGGGAGAACACTGAAGCTTTCTTT	CASSLGQGENTEAFF
.	.	TRBV28	TRBJ1-2	TGTGCCAGCACCCCCCCCGGCAGGATCTATGGCTACACCTTC	CASTPPGRIYGYTF
.	.	TRBV14	TRBJ2-5	TGTGCCAGCAGCCAAGTGGGGGCAGAGACCCAGTACTTC	CASSQVGAETQYF
TRBD1	.	TRBV19	TRBJ2-3	TGTGCCAGTAGTACTCCCAACAGGGGGCTCACAGATACGCAGTATTTT	CASSTPNRGLTDTQYF
.	.	TRBV28	TRBJ2-2	TGTGCCAGCAGCTCGAGTGGACAGAACACCGGGGAGCTGTTTTTT	CASSSSGQNTGELFF
.	.	TRBV6-2/TRBV6-3	TRBJ2-3	TGTGCCAGCAGTTACCCACTCAGCACAGATACGCAGTATTTT	CASSYPLSTDTQYF
.	.	TRBV7-9	TRBJ2-7	TGTGCCAGCAGCCAGGACATTCAGGGCTACGAGCAGTACTTC	CASSQDIQGYEQYF
.	once	TRBV15	TRBJ2-7	TGTGCCACCAGCAGAGATAAGGCGGGCGGCGAGCAGTACTTC	CATSRDKAGGEQYF
TRBD1	.	TRBV18	TRBJ2-5	TGTGCCAGCTCACTTCAAGCCGGGACAGGGGGAGAGACCCAGTACTTC	CASSLQAGTGGETQYF
.	.	TRBV24-1	TRBJ1-5	TGTGCCACCAGTGATTTACGCTCCAGTCAGCCCCAGCATTTT	CATSDLRSSQPQHF
TRBD2	.	TRBV19	TRBJ2-3	TGTGCCAGTAGTACCAGCGGGGGCCCAGATACGCAGTATTTT	CASSTSGGPDTQYF
.	.	TRBV28	TRBJ1-3	TGTGCCAGCAGTTTTAGTTGGACCGCAGGGTGGGGTTCTGGAAACACCATATATTTT	CASSFSWTAGWGSGNTIYF
TRBD1	.	TRBV6-1	TRBJ2-7	TGTGCCAGCAGTGAAGCACGGTCGGGGACAGGTCGCTACGAGCAGTACTTC	CASSEARSGTGRYEQYF
.	.	TRBV15	TRBJ2-7	TGTGCCACCAGCAGAGAAAGTTGGGGAGCGGCTAGACCCTACGAGCAGTACTTC	CATSRESWGAARPYEQYF
.	.	TRBV5-1	TRBJ2-7	TGCGCCAGCAGCTTGGTTGGGTCCGCGGGGGAGCAGTACTTC	CASSLVGSAGEQYF
.	.	TRBV28	TRBJ2-5	TGTGCCAGCAGTTTAGGGGGCTTGGGCCAAGAGACCCAGTACTTC	CASSLGGLGQETQYF
TRBD2	.	TRBV6-5	TRBJ2-7	TGTGCCAGCAGTTACGGGACTAGCGGGATATACGAGCAGTACTTC	CASSYGTSGIYEQYF
.	.	TRBV18	TRBJ1-4	TGTGCCAGCTCACCAAACAGCCCCAATGAAAAACTGTTTTTT	CASSPNSPNEKLFF
.	.	TRBV2	TRBJ2-7	TGTGCCAGCAGTGAAGCGCTTGGGACTGCTCTAGCCTACGAGCAGTACTTC	CASSEALGTALAYEQYF
TRBD1	.	TRBV3-1/TRBV3-2	TRBJ2-1	TGTGCCAGCACTGGGACAGCAGCTTCCCAGTTCTTC	CASTGTAASQFF
.	.	TRBV4-3	TRBJ1-6	TGCGCCAGCAGCCAAGATGAGGTTGGTTCACCCCTCCACTTT	CASSQDEVGSPLHF
TRBD1	once	TRBV4-1	TRBJ2-7	TGCGCCAGCAGCCACCTAACCGGGACAGCGACCTACGAGCAGTACTTC	CASSHLTGTATYEQYF
TRBD1	.	TRBV3-1/TRBV3-2	TRBJ1-2	TGTGCCAGCAGCCCGGACAGGGGCGGATGGGGCTACACCTTC	CASSPDRGGWGYTF
TRBD2	.	TRBV25-1	TRBJ2-7	TGTGCCAGCAGTGAATATAGCGGGAGTTACGAGCAGTACTTC	CASSEYSGSYEQYF
.	.	TRBV27	TRBJ1-5	TGTGCCAGCTCAGATGGACACCTCTATGAACCCCAGCATTTT	CASSDGHLYEPQHF
TRBD1	few	TRBV11-1	TRBJ1-1	TGTGCCAGCAGCCTGACAGGGGATGGCACTGAAGCTTTCTTT	CASSLTGDGTEAFF
.	.	TRBV5-4	TRBJ2-7	TGTGCCAGCAGTCCTCTTGGGGAGGCCTACGAGCAGTACTTC	CASSPLGEAYEQYF
TRBD1	.	TRBV28	TRBJ2-2	TGTGCCAGCAGCTTTCTCGGGACAGGGGGAACCGGGGAGCTGTTTTTT	CASSFLGTGGTGELFF
.	.	TRBV7-3	TRBJ2-3	TGTGCCAGCAGCTTAACTGGCGGGATGGGAGATACGCAGTATTTT	CASSLTGGMGDTQYF
TRBD2	.	TRBV7-6	TRBJ2-7	TGTGCCAGCAGCCCCCTCCTAGCGGGAGTCGGCTACGAGCAGTACTTC	CASSPLLAGVGYEQYF
.	.	TRBV3-1/TRBV3-2	TRBJ1-2	TGTGCCAGCAGCCCTCCCCAGGGGAATCGGTATGGCTACACCTTC	CASSPPQGNRYGYTF
TRBD1	.	TRBV9	TRBJ2-1	TGTGCCAGCAGCGTGACAGGGGGCGATGAGCAGTTCTTC	CASSVTGGDEQFF
.	.	TRBV27	TRBJ1-1	TGTGCCAGCAGTTTCTCCGGCAGGGTCACTGAAGCTTTCTTT	CASSFSGRVTEAFF
TRBD1	.	TRBV28	TRBJ2-1	TGTGCCAGCCTAAACCCGCCCGGGACAGGGGGAAACAATGAGCAGTTCTTC	CASLNPPGTGGNNEQFF
.	.	TRBV6-1	TRBJ2-4	TGTGCCAGCAGTGAAGAGGCAGGGTTTAGCATTCAGTACTTC	CASSEEAGFSIQYF
.	.	TRBV3-1/TRBV3-2	TRBJ2-7	TGTGCCAGCAGCCCCCGCAGGGGTAACGGTGAGCAGTACTTC	CASSPRRGNGEQYF
.	.	TRBV5-4	TRBJ1-1	TGTGCCAGCAGCTTTCTCGACAGATACACTGAAGCTTTCTTT	CASSFLDRYTEAFF
.	.	TRBV3-1/TRBV3-2	TRBJ1-2	TGTGCCAGCAGCCAACCCCGGGGTGGCTACACCTTC	CASSQPRGGYTF
.	.	TRBV4-2	TRBJ1-6	TGTGCCAGCAGCCAAGCTGAGAATTCACCCCTCCACTTT	CASSQAENSPLHF
TRBD2	.	TRBV6-2/TRBV6-3	TRBJ2-1	TGTGCCAGCAGTTACTCGGGACTAGCGGGAGGTCTAGATGAGCAGTTCTTC	CASSYSGLAGGLDEQFF
TRBD2	.	TRBV2	TRBJ2-1	TGTGCCAGCAAGGCTAGCGGGATGGTCTCCTACAATGAGCAGTTCTTC	CASKASGMVSYNEQFF
.	.	TRBV6-2/TRBV6-3	TRBJ1-2	TGTGCCAGCAGTTACTCATATACCTCGGGAGGTCGCTATGGCTACACCTTC	CASSYSYTSGGRYGYTF
.	.	TRBV19	TRBJ2-3	TGTGCCAGTAGTATCTATTCCTGGGCAGGGAACACAGATACGCAGTATTTT	CASSIYSWAGNTDTQYF
.	.	TRBV24-1	TRBJ1-5	TGTGCCACCAGTGACCAGACAGGACCGAATAGCAATCAGCCCCAGCATTTT	CATSDQTGPNSNQPQHF
.	.	TRBV30	TRBJ1-2	TGTGCCTGGAGTGTAGGGAACCGGGGATATGGCTACACCTTC	CAWSVGNRGYGYTF
.	.	TRBV7-9	TRBJ1-1	TGTGCCAGCAGCTTCAGCGGGACGGGGAACACTGAAGCTTTCTTT	CASSFSGTGNTEAFF